These 28 T cell receptor beta chains were all obtained from the same sample, sequenced in a study of cytomegalovirus exposure and HLA in healthy donors. Primers: 60 Vbeta forward and 13 Jbeta reverse. The assay was immunoSEQ multiplex PCR, and TCRdb's table has in-frame clones only and misses some. The sample lists around 140,000 clones; approximately 70% were seen once. Input material: PBMCs. The origin of the receptors is a woman aged 18 to 35 in good health and CMV-seronegative.

The chain carries TRBV18 and TRBJ1-5; no clear D. V was pared by 5 bases and J by 5 bases, with 10 bases between. The germline V gene has CDR1 KGHSH and CDR2 LQKENI. The CDR3 spans 13 residues. CDR3 region: CASSTEADQPQHF. The DNA for the CDR3 is TGTGCCAGCTCAACAGAAGCCGATCAGCCCCAGCATTTT.

The V gene is TRBV9, the J gene TRBJ1-6; no definite D call. The CDR3 length is 12 residues. The germline V gene has CDR1 SGDLS and CDR2 YYNGEE. Trimming took off 4 bases at V and 6 bases at J, with 5 bases between the two ends. In DNA, the CDR3 is TGTGCCAGCAGCCTCTCTAATTCACCCCTCCACTTT. It yields the protein CASSLSNSPLHF.

The V call is TRBV11-2, the J call TRBJ2-2; possibly TRBD2 for D (5 bases). Per germline, CDR1 SGHAT and CDR2 FQNNGV. CDR3 size: 16 residues. Deletions cut 5 bases from V and 3 bases from J, with 16 bases between. The CDR3 sequence: CASSGKYGGYTGELFF. The CDR3 DNA follows: TGTGCCAGCAGCGGGAAATATGGAGGATACACCGGGGAGCTGTTTTTT.

This clone was seen once. The chain couples TRBV4-1 to TRBJ1-1; TRBD1 matches 8 bases. Losses at the gene ends were 3 bases for V and 7 bases for J; bases not matched to a gene: 7. In germline, CDR1 is MGHRA, CDR2 YSYEKL. This CDR3 spans 14 amino acids. The CDR3 sequence is CASSHRQGYSEAFF. The DNA for the CDR3 is TGCGCCAGCAGCCACCGACAGGGGTACAGTGAAGCTTTCTTT.

The V and J genes are TRBV5-1 and TRBJ2-2, with a tentative D call TRBD2 (6 bases). The germline V gene has CDR1 SGHRS and CDR2 YFSETQ. The CDR3 is 15 residues long. The germline V and J ends were trimmed by 3 bases and 1 base, with 10 bases remaining between them. The CDR3 DNA follows: TGCGCCAGCAGCTCCCGGGGGTTGAACACCGGGGAGCTGTTTTTT. Protein: CASSSRGLNTGELFF.

For the CDR3, the DNA is TGTGCCAGCAGCTTGGTCGGGACAGGGAATGAAAAACTGTTTTTT. It encodes CASSLVGTGNEKLFF. The rearrangement uses TRBV5-5 and TRBJ1-4; the match to TRBD1 covers 9 bases. The CDR3 has 15 amino acids. The J segment lost 5 bases and the V segment lost 0 bases, leaving 2 bases of the junction unmatched. The germline CDR1 and CDR2 sequences are SGHKS and YYEKEE (reference sequence).

This chain links TRBV7-8 with TRBJ2-3; weak D call: TRBD1 (6 bases). The CDR3 has 12 amino acids. The germline V gene has CDR1 SGHVS and CDR2 FQNEAQ. Trimming cost V 5 bases and J 5 bases, with 8 bases left between them. The CDR3 DNA sequence: TGTGCCAGCAGCCACAGGGTAGATACGCAGTATTTT. The encoded protein is CASSHRVDTQYF.

The chain employs TRBV4-3 and TRBJ2-3; TRBD2 matches 10 bases. The CDR3 spans 18 residues. Unmatched junction bases numbered 14, after V lost 0 bases and J lost 8 bases. Germline CDR1 and CDR2: LGHNA and YSLEER. This CDR3 reads CASSQDSSGGAFSGTQYF. DNA of the CDR3: TGCGCCAGCAGCCAAGATTCCAGCGGGGGGGCCTTTTCAGGTACGCAGTATTTT.

Here the CDR3 reads CASSHLAGGTYEQYV. CDR3 DNA sequence: TGTGCCAGCAGTCACTTGGCGGGAGGGACCTACGAGCAGTACGTC. The J gene is TRBJ2-7, the V gene TRBV7-9; 9 bases agree with TRBD2. Unmatched junction bases numbered 8, after V lost 6 bases and J lost 2 bases. CDR3 size: 15 residues. Germline CDR1 reads SEHNR; CDR2 reads FQNEAQ (reference sequence).

This sequence joins TRBV30 and TRBJ1-2; tentatively, D is TRBD1 (6 bases). Germline lookup yields CDR1 GTSNPN and CDR2 SVGIG (reference sequence). Trimming removed 3 bases at V and 3 bases at J, with 11 bases between. This CDR3 spans 13 amino acids. CDR3 sequence: CAWSRDNYYGYTF. The DNA of the CDR3 is TGTGCCTGGAGCCGGGACAACTACTATGGCTACACCTTC.

The rearrangement uses TRBV6-6 and TRBJ2-1; 11 bases match TRBD1. The CDR3 spans 15 residues. The J segment lost 5 bases and the V segment lost 5 bases, leaving 5 bases of the junction unmatched. From germline, CDR1 is MNHNY and CDR2 SVGAGI (reference sequence). The CDR3 DNA follows: TGTGCCAGCAGTAAAGGACAGGGGGCAGACAATGAGCAGTTCTTC. Protein: CASSKGQGADNEQFF.

The chain is built from TRBV5-1 and TRBJ2-1; D gene ambiguous. The germline V gene encodes CDR1 SGHRS and CDR2 YFSETQ. V was pared by 0 bases and J by 3 bases, with 10 bases between. This CDR3 is built from 15 residues. The CDR3 region is CASSLDTTNYNEQFF. The CDR3 DNA sequence: TGCGCCAGCAGCTTGGACACCACCAACTACAATGAGCAGTTCTTC. Full variable domain (rest looked up from reference TRBV5-1 and TRBJ2-1): KAGVTQTPRYLIKTRGQQVTLSCSPISGHRSVSWYQQTPGQGLQFLFEYFSETQRNKGNFPGRFSGRQFSNSRSEMNVSTLELGDSALYLCASSLDTTNYNEQFFGPGTRLTVL.

The CDR3 DNA sequence: TGTGCCAGTAGGGGACTAGCGGCAAACAATGAGCAGTTCTTC. Its protein is CASRGLAANNEQFF. J is TRBJ2-1 and V is TRBV19, with 11 nucleotides matching TRBD2. Germline V gene data show CDR1 as LNHDA and CDR2 as SQIVND (reference sequence). CDR3 length: 14 amino acids. The V gene end was trimmed by 6 bases and the J gene end by 5 bases; junction bases not matched to a gene: 3.

J is TRBJ2-3 and V is TRBV6-1, with 13 bases lining up with TRBD2. The J segment lost 1 base and the V segment lost 8 bases, leaving 3 bases of the junction unmatched. The CDR3 runs to 15 residues. The germline CDR1 and CDR2 sequences are MNHNS and SASEGT. The CDR3 protein is CASQGLAGRTDTQYF. CDR3 sequence (DNA): TGTGCCAGCCAGGGACTAGCGGGACGCACAGATACGCAGTATTTT.

A few counts support this clone. The V gene is TRBV5-6, the J gene TRBJ1-1, with D unresolved. The CDR3 length is 14 residues. Germline CDR1 reads SGHDT; CDR2 reads YYEEEE. V lost 0 bases and J lost 6, with 12 bases in between. CDR3 residues: CASSLALRGAEAFF. The DNA for the CDR3 is TGTGCCAGCAGCTTGGCCCTTCGGGGTGCTGAAGCTTTCTTT.

V gene TRBV5-1 combines with J gene TRBJ2-1, with D perhaps matching TRBD2 (5 bases). With 1 base removed from V and 8 bases from J, the gap between germline ends came to 13 bases. This CDR3 is built from 14 residues. From germline, CDR1 is SGHRS and CDR2 YFSETQ. DNA for the CDR3: TGCGCCAGCAGCTTGATGGGGAGTAACGATGAGCAGTTCTTC. Encoded protein: CASSLMGSNDEQFF.

This chain uses TRBV19 with TRBJ1-2; D not resolved. Germline CDR1 reads LNHDA; CDR2 reads SQIVND (reference sequence). The CDR3 runs 14 residues. Trimming took off 2 bases at V and 3 bases at J, with 10 bases between the two ends. The chain's CDR3 is CASSIPPYDYGYTF. The CDR3 DNA follows: TGTGCCAGTAGTATACCCCCCTACGACTATGGCTACACCTTC.

This clone was recorded only once. This sequence joins TRBV10-3 and TRBJ1-2; 7 bases align to TRBD1. Germline V gene lookup returns CDR1 ENHRY and CDR2 SYGVKD. Trimming removed 7 bases from V and 8 bases from J; junction bases left unmatched: 13. The CDR3 is 14 residues long. The CDR3 reads CAINLRTGRGGYTF. The CDR3 nucleotides read TGTGCCATCAACCTCCGGACAGGAAGGGGAGGCTACACCTTC.

This clone turned up a few times. The V and J genes are TRBV9 and TRBJ1-1, with a possible D match to TRBD1 (5 bases). Germline V lookup: CDR1 SGDLS, CDR2 YYNGEE. The CDR3 totals 13 residues. The germline V and J ends were trimmed by 4 bases and 8 bases, with 15 bases remaining between them. As DNA, the CDR3 is TGTGCCAGCAGCTCCTCTGGACAATCCGAAGCTTTCTTT. It specifies CASSSSGQSEAFF.

The chain joins TRBV4-1 to TRBJ1-5; 8 bases fit TRBD1. V was clipped by 0 bases and J by 5 bases; unmatched bases: 9. The CDR3 loop spans 17 amino acids. Germline values: CDR1 MGHRA, CDR2 YSYEKL. The CDR3 loop reads CASSQDWPGGFHQPQHF. CDR3 DNA: TGCGCCAGCAGCCAAGATTGGCCAGGGGGCTTCCATCAGCCCCAGCATTTT.

The CDR3 coding sequence is TGCGCCAGCAGCCCCCGGGGAGACACTTCGAACACTGAAGCTTTCTTT. This encodes CASSPRGDTSNTEAFF. V is TRBV4-3 and J is TRBJ1-1, with D hard to call. The CDR3 length is 16 residues. With 4 bases removed from V and 1 base from J, the gap between germline ends came to 16 bases. CDR1 and CDR2 from the germline V gene are LGHNA and YSLEER.

The gene calls are TRBV6-5 and TRBJ2-5; 7 nucleotides match TRBD1. The J call could be wrong; TRBJ2-7 is a better fit for the DNA end. CDR3 size: 14 residues. The germline V gene encodes CDR1 MNHEY and CDR2 SVGAGI. This chain's CDR3 is CASSYQGGTYEQYF. The CDR3 coding sequence is TGTGCCAGCAGTTACCAAGGGGGCACATACGAGCAGTACTTC.

This chain links TRBV27 with TRBJ2-5; D is unclear. Per germline, CDR1 MNHEY and CDR2 SMNVEV (reference sequence). V was trimmed by 3 bases and J by 5 bases, leaving 16 bases between them. The CDR3 runs 15 residues. Here the CDR3 DNA reads TGTGCCAGCAGTTTTAGCCTGAGCCGTCGGGAGACCCAGTACTTC. Encoded protein: CASSFSLSRRETQYF.

In this sample, this clone turned up a few times. This sequence joins TRBV7-9 and TRBJ2-1; D possibly corresponds to TRBD2 (5 bases). V was cut by 4 bases and J by 4 bases, with 17 bases left in between. The CDR3 length is 16 residues. The germline V gene has CDR1 SEHNR and CDR2 FQNEAQ (reference sequence). The CDR3 region is CASSSTQRGSYNEQFF. Here the CDR3 DNA reads TGTGCCAGCAGCTCTACCCAACGGGGTTCTTACAATGAGCAGTTCTTC.

This clone was seen more than once but under ten times. The chain couples TRBV6-5 to TRBJ1-2; D is possibly TRBD1 (5 bases). With 0 bases removed from V and 4 bases from J, the gap between germline ends came to 9 bases. Germline CDR1 reads MNHEY; CDR2 reads SVGAGI. This CDR3 comprises 14 residues. The CDR3 DNA sequence: TGTGCCAGCAGTTACTCGAAGGGACTCTATGGCTACACCTTC. Its protein product is CASSYSKGLYGYTF.

The V call is TRBV7-2, the J call TRBJ1-2, with TRBD1 identical over 8 bases. CDR3 length: 14 residues. Germline V gene data show CDR1 as SGHTA and CDR2 as FQGNSA. With V trimmed by 1 base and J by 4 bases, 2 bases remained unmatched. CDR3 region: CASSLGTGTYGYTF. For the CDR3, the DNA is TGTGCCAGCAGCTTAGGGACAGGGACCTATGGCTACACCTTC.

In regard to this clone: A read error may produce the germline difference seen at one junction end. The rearrangement joins TRBV11-3 to TRBJ2-5, with a tentative D call TRBD1 (5 bases). There are 14 residues in the CDR3. CDR1 and CDR2 from the germline V gene are SGHNT and YENEEA. CDR3 in DNA: TGTGCCAGCAGCTTGACAGTTCAGCAAGGGACCCAGTACTTC. As protein: CASSLTVQQGTQYF.

This clone has a handful of counts. The chain is built from TRBV5-4 and TRBJ1-1; tentatively, D is TRBD1 (5 bases). CDR1 and CDR2 (germline): SGHNT, YYREEE (reference sequence). This CDR3 comprises 14 residues. V dropped 0 bases and J dropped 5 bases, with 11 bases sitting between them. The DNA for the CDR3 is TGTGCCAGCAGCTTGGGGGGCGGACGAACTGAAGCTTTCTTT. This encodes CASSLGGGRTEAFF.